What follows describes a single T cell receptor beta chain. Antigen: not known. The CDR3 length is 13 residues. V lost 3 bases to trimming and J lost 9 bases, with 12 bases between them. Looked up from germline, CDR1 is LNHNV and CDR2 is YYDKDF (reference sequence). Measured with immunoSEQ multiplex PCR; TCRdb has only the in-frame clones, and not every one. This table has under 200,000 clones, 88% appearing once. This record comes from a study of T cell responses to AZD1222 COVID-19 vaccine. Study findings and constraints: Mostly white British, mostly female donors; authors suggested clonal diversity may be underestimated.

The input for sequencing was peripheral blood, taken 28 days after the second AZD1222 dose. This TCR came from an adult who received the AZD1222 COVID-19 vaccine. The V and J genes are TRBV15 and TRBJ2-1; D unresolved. The CDR3 sequence is CATSRATRVEQFF. CDR3 DNA sequence: TGTGCCACCAGCAGGGCTACTCGGGTTGAGCAGTTCTTC.